This TCR beta chain is drawn from a study of breast tumors, draining lymph nodes, adjacent tissues. This clonotype was observed many times. Its specificity is unknown. Axillary draining lymph nodes of breast cancer patients supplied the node samples. Points from the study as a whole: That most tumor T cells come from lymph nodes remained unproven. Tumor repertoires ranked between lymph nodes and nontumor tissue in diversity, with V and J gene preferences.

Trimming took 4 bases from V and 2 from J; bases not matched to a gene: 7. Germline V lookup: CDR1 LNHNV, CDR2 YYDKDF (reference sequence). This CDR3 has 15 amino acids. TCRdb fed the multiplex PCR reads into MiXCR, producing one record per CDR3 protein. Of approximately 90,000 distinct CDR3 sequences listed, roughly 28% are singletons. The chain combines TRBV15 with TRBJ2-5, with 7 bases fitting TRBD1. This sequence originates from a female donor with breast cancer. Some clones in this sample may be carry-over from other donors' samples. The sample taken for sequencing was axillary lymph node tissue. CDR3 sequence: CATSINRDRQETQYF. The CDR3 region has the DNA TGTGCCACCAGCATAAACCGGGACAGACAAGAGACCCAGTACTTC.